The 11 T cell receptor beta chains reported below all come from one sample, sequenced in a study of cytomegalovirus exposure and HLA in healthy donors. The PCR ran on 60 Vbeta and 13 Jbeta primers. The repertoire was sequenced with immunoSEQ multiplex PCR; TCRdb's copy has only in-frame clones and lacks some. The data show 110,000 or so clones, less than 80% seen once. Sequences were obtained from PBMCs. These receptors were obtained from a woman aged 40 to 50 in good health and CMV-seropositive.

The CDR3 DNA reads TGTGCCAGCAGCTTGGCCGGCAGGGAACCCTATGGCTACACCTTC. Translating it yields CASSLAGREPYGYTF. The chain uses TRBV5-6 and TRBJ1-2, with a tentative D call TRBD1 (5 bases). The CDR3 is 15 amino acids. Trimming removed 0 bases at V and 4 bases at J, with 13 bases between. Germline V gives CDR1 SGHDT, CDR2 YYEEEE.

The chain combines TRBV29-1 with TRBJ2-7; 7 positions agree with TRBD1. The CDR3 is 12 amino acids. Looked up from germline, CDR1 is SQVTM and CDR2 is ANQGSEA. J gave up 1 base and V 8 bases, and 5 bases lay outside the gene matches. The CDR3 coding sequence is TGCAGCTTCCGGGACAGTTCCTACGAGCAGTACTTC. Encoded protein: CSFRDSSYEQYF.

The chain links TRBV11-2 to TRBJ1-1, with D perhaps matching TRBD1 (5 bases). This CDR3 has 15 amino acids. Germline lookup yields CDR1 SGHAT and CDR2 FQNNGV. V dropped 3 bases and J dropped 1 base, with 12 bases sitting between them. The CDR3 loop is CASSFQGGANTEAFF. The DNA for the CDR3 is TGTGCCAGCAGCTTCCAGGGTGGCGCGAACACTGAAGCTTTCTTT.

V usage is TRBV4-1 and J usage is TRBJ2-1; a possible D gene is TRBD1 (6 bases). This CDR3 spans 14 amino acids. The V end was cut by 2 bases, the J end by 9 bases, with 14 bases between. Germline V lookup: CDR1 MGHRA, CDR2 YSYEKL. The chain's CDR3 is CASSQSAQGFEQFF. CDR3 DNA sequence: TGCGCCAGCAGCCAATCTGCCCAGGGGTTTGAGCAGTTCTTC.

V gene TRBV11-2 combines with J gene TRBJ1-2; D is ambiguous. The CDR3 sequence is 16 residues long. Germline-derived CDR1 and CDR2 are SGHAT and FQNNGV. V shed 3 bases and J shed 7 bases, with 21 bases lying between them. The CDR3 reads CASSFIRTEGLCGYTF. In DNA form, the CDR3 reads TGTGCCAGCAGCTTCATCAGGACGGAGGGTCTATGTGGCTACACCTTC.

The DNA of the CDR3 is TGTGCCAGCAGCCAAGAAAGCGTCGGGACAGGGGATCCCTACGAGCAGTACTTC. Its protein product is CASSQESVGTGDPYEQYF. The rearrangement joins TRBV4-2 to TRBJ2-7, with TRBD1 identical over 10 bases. CDR1 and CDR2 from the germline V gene are LGHNA and YNFKEQ. V was pared by 0 bases and J by 2 bases, with 10 bases of the junction left unmatched. This CDR3 contains 18 residues.

This clone was seen a few times. The chain couples TRBV30 to TRBJ1-1; 8 bases match TRBD1. CDR1 is GTSNPN and CDR2 is SVGIG in the germline V gene (reference sequence). This CDR3 is 14 amino acids long. Germline trimming cut 3 bases from V and 2 bases from J; bases unmatched to any gene: 5. The CDR3 DNA is TGTGCCTGGAGCCTCGGGACAGGAAACACTGAAGCTTTCTTT. Amino acid sequence: CAWSLGTGNTEAFF.

This clone has a handful of counts. The chain employs TRBV7-8 and TRBJ1-5; a weak D match, TRBD1 (5 bases). This CDR3 has 13 residues. Per germline, CDR1 SGHVS and CDR2 FQNEAQ. V shed 7 bases and J shed 4 bases, with 11 bases lying between them. The CDR3 DNA sequence: TGTGCCAGCACCATATACAGGAATCAGCCCCAGCATTTT. It encodes CASTIYRNQPQHF.

J is TRBJ1-2 and V is TRBV19; D not resolved. Trimming removed 3 bases at V and 3 bases at J, with 5 bases between. Germline V gene lookup returns CDR1 LNHDA and CDR2 SQIVND (reference sequence). The CDR3 consists of 12 residues. CDR3 sequence: CASSMGDYGYTF. CDR3 bases: TGTGCCAGTAGTATGGGCGACTATGGCTACACCTTC.

The chain links TRBV7-6 to TRBJ1-1; D call uncertain. Germline CDR1 reads SGHVS; CDR2 reads FNYEAQ. The CDR3 covers 14 residues. Trimming took 2 bases from V and 1 from J, leaving 8 bases between them. In DNA form, the CDR3 reads TGTGCCAGCAGCTTACTGGAGGGGAACACTGAAGCTTTCTTT. Translation gives CASSLLEGNTEAFF. The whole variable domain, remainder taken from reference TRBV7-6 and TRBJ1-1, is GAGVSQSPRYKVTKRGQDVALRCDPISGHVSLYWYRQALGQGPEFLTYFNYEAQQDKSGLPNDRFSAERPEGSISTLTIQRTEQRDSAMYRCASSLLEGNTEAFFGQGTRLTVV.

This clone occurred a few times. The V gene is TRBV27, the J gene TRBJ1-1; a weak D match, TRBD1 (6 bases). The CDR3 runs to 16 residues. V lost 3 bases, J lost 0 bases, and 14 bases lay in between. CDR1 and CDR2 (germline): MNHEY, SMNVEV (reference sequence). The CDR3 region has the DNA TGTGCCAGCAGTTTTCTGACAGGACGATTGAACACTGAAGCTTTCTTT. Translating gives CASSFLTGRLNTEAFF.